The rows below give T cell receptor beta chains drawn from one sample of a study of cytomegalovirus exposure and HLA in healthy donors. Libraries were prepared by immunoSEQ multiplex PCR; TCRdb keeps only in-frame clonotypes and omits some of them. Here the sample spans 180,000 or so clones, approximately 65% being singletons. The sequencing input was PBMCs. The receptors here all came from a man in his forties or fifties in good health and CMV-seronegative. Each CDR3 is given with its conserved first and last residue. The D gene is left open where the match is weak. Only part of the rows carry a size: once, few, many, or a class if the clone is expanded.

J gene	D gene	clone size	V gene	CDR3 DNA	CDR3 protein
TRBJ1-4	TRBD1	-	TRBV30	TGTGCCTGGAGTTCCTCCCCCGGACAGGGCTATGAAAAACTGTTTTTT	CAWSSSPGQGYEKLFF
TRBJ2-5	TRBD2	-	TRBV27	TGTGCCAGCAGATTCCTAGCGGACGATCCCGGGGGGACCCAGTACTTC	CASRFLADDPGGTQYF
TRBJ2-7	TRBD1	-	TRBV5-5	TGTGCCAGCAGACGTGGGGAGATGACAGGGTTAAACTACGAGCAGTACTTC	CASRRGEMTGLNYEQYF
TRBJ2-4	TRBD1	-	TRBV6-5	TGTGCCAGCCTTGACAGGGGATCAAACATTCAGTACTTC	CASLDRGSNIQYF
TRBJ2-1	TRBD2	-	TRBV7-2	TGTGCCAGCAGCTTAATCGGGCTAGCGGGTTTGAGCTCCTACAATGAGCAGTTCTTC	CASSLIGLAGLSSYNEQFF
TRBJ1-2	-	few	TRBV25-1	TGTGCCAGCACCCCCCACAGGGACTATGGCTACACCTTC	CASTPHRDYGYTF
TRBJ1-4	-	-	TRBV7-9	TGTTCCAGCAGCCTCAGGGTTGGTAATGAAAAACTGTTTTTT	CSSSLRVGNEKLFF
TRBJ2-5	-	-	TRBV5-1	TGCGCCAGCAGCTCGGGGACAAACCAAGAGACCCAGTACTTC	CASSSGTNQETQYF
TRBJ2-1	-	-	TRBV7-9	TGTGCCAGCAGCTTAGTACGGGGTGGTTACAATGAGCAGTTCTTC	CASSLVRGGYNEQFF
TRBJ2-3	-	-	TRBV19	TGTGCCAGTAGTATCGACACTCGGGAGTGGAGCACAGATACGCAGTATTTT	CASSIDTREWSTDTQYF
TRBJ2-7	TRBD1	-	TRBV6-1	TGTGCCAGCAGTGCGGACAGGGGCCTCTACGAGCAGTACTTC	CASSADRGLYEQYF
TRBJ1-1	-	-	TRBV28	TGTGCCAGCAGAATCAGCCTGTCGGGGGACACTGAAGCTTTCTTT	CASRISLSGDTEAFF
TRBJ1-4	TRBD1	-	TRBV10-1	TGCGCCACCCCCCGGGCAGGGGGCGAAAAACTGTTTTTT	CATPRAGGEKLFF
TRBJ2-5	-	-	TRBV30	TGTGCCTGGGAAGGGGGACAAGAGACCCAGTACTTC	CAWEGGQETQYF
TRBJ2-3	TRBD2	-	TRBV7-2	TGTGCCAGCAGCTTGTACGGGACTAGCGGGGGCCGGGATACGCAGTATTTT	CASSLYGTSGGRDTQYF
TRBJ2-3	TRBD2	-	TRBV19	TGTGCCAGTAGTCAACTTAGCGGGGACGCTCCGGGTGATACGCAGTATTTT	CASSQLSGDAPGDTQYF
TRBJ2-1	TRBD1	-	TRBV29-1	TGCAGCGGGACAAAGGACAGGGGCAATGAGCAGTTCTTC	CSGTKDRGNEQFF
TRBJ2-2	-	-	TRBV5-4	TGTGCCAGCAGCTTCACACCCACCGGGGAGCTGTTTTTT	CASSFTPTGELFF
TRBJ1-1	TRBD1	-	TRBV7-6	TGTGCCAGCAGCTTAGAGGGGGCGGCGAACACTGAAGCTTTCTTT	CASSLEGAANTEAFF
TRBJ2-7	TRBD2	few	TRBV10-1	TGCGCCAGCATCCATAGCGGGGGCCCACCCTACGAGCAGTACTTC	CASIHSGGPPYEQYF
TRBJ1-1	TRBD1	few	TRBV2	TGTGCCAGCAAGAGGGGGCAATCGCTTGATGCTTTCTTT	CASKRGQSLDAFF
TRBJ2-7	-	-	TRBV10-3	TGTGCCATCAGGCCGGAAGGGGGCGAGCAGTACTTC	CAIRPEGGEQYF
TRBJ1-2	TRBD1	once	TRBV11-3	TGTGCCAGCAGCCTACAGGGGGCTGATGGCTACACCTTC	CASSLQGADGYTF
TRBJ2-7	-	-	TRBV5-1	TGCGCCAGCAGCTCGGCCGCAGGGAACGAGCAGTACTTC	CASSSAAGNEQYF
TRBJ1-6	TRBD1	-	TRBV11-2	TGTGCCAGCAGCGGCCTGGACAGGCAAGATTCACCCCTCCACTTT	CASSGLDRQDSPLHF
TRBJ2-7	TRBD2	few	TRBV11-3	TGTGCCAGCAGTTGCCAAGGAGGACTAGCGCTTACAAGACACTACGAGCAGTACTTC	CASSCQGGLALTRHYEQYF
TRBJ1-1	-	few	TRBV6-6	TGTGCCAGCAGTTACCGGACAGAGAACACTGAAGCTTTCTTT	CASSYRTENTEAFF
TRBJ1-3	-	-	TRBV9	TGTGCCAGCAGCGGCCGGTCCGGGGATGGGAAGAGCTCTGGAAACACCATATATTTT	CASSGRSGDGKSSGNTIYF
TRBJ2-5	TRBD2	few	TRBV18	TGTGCCAGCTCACCAGCTCCGGGACTAGTAAAGACCCAGTACTTC	CASSPAPGLVKTQYF
TRBJ2-2	-	few	TRBV2	TGTGCCAGCAGGTACTTCCCGAACACCGGGGAGCTGTTTTTT	CASRYFPNTGELFF
TRBJ1-2	-	-	TRBV19	TGTGCCAGTACCATGGACAGCCTCGGCTACACCTTC	CASTMDSLGYTF
TRBJ1-6	TRBD1	-	TRBV5-5	TGTGCCAGCAGCTTGTGGTTAGTAGGACAGGGGTCACCCCTCCACTTT	CASSLWLVGQGSPLHF
TRBJ2-3	TRBD1	-	TRBV9	TGTGCCAGCAGCGTCCAGGGGGCATTTTCGGATACGCAGTATTTT	CASSVQGAFSDTQYF
TRBJ1-3	-	-	TRBV7-6	TGTGCCAGCAGCTTAGCTGCACAGGCCGGAAACACCATATATTTT	CASSLAAQAGNTIYF
TRBJ1-1	-	once	TRBV27	TGTGCCAGCAGTTTAGACAGATTGAACACTGAAGCTTTCTTT	CASSLDRLNTEAFF
TRBJ2-3	TRBD2	-	TRBV30	TGTGCCTGGGTTCTAGCGGGAACAGATACGCAGTATTTT	CAWVLAGTDTQYF
TRBJ1-5	-	-	TRBV7-2	TGTGCCAGCAGCTCACAGCACGACCAGCCCCAGCATTTT	CASSSQHDQPQHF
TRBJ1-6	TRBD1	-	TRBV27	TGTGCCAGCAGTCCCGGGACAGGGGGCCCTTATAATTCACCCCTCCACTTT	CASSPGTGGPYNSPLHF
TRBJ1-1	-	-	TRBV30	TGTGCCTGGGATAAAGGGGGGGACACTGAAGCTTTCTTT	CAWDKGGDTEAFF
TRBJ1-5	-	-	TRBV7-8	TGTGCCAGCAGCTTATCTGCAGGGTCTGGCAATCAGCCCCAGCATTTT	CASSLSAGSGNQPQHF
TRBJ2-3	-	-	TRBV5-1	TGCGCCAGCAGCTTGGATCAGGGCTCAGATACGCAGTATTTT	CASSLDQGSDTQYF
TRBJ1-1	-	-	TRBV5-6	TGTGCCAGCAGCTCACCTGGACAGTTAAACACTGAAGCTTTCTTT	CASSSPGQLNTEAFF
TRBJ1-2	-	-	TRBV2	TGTGCCAGCAACCGGACACCTTATGGCTACACCTTC	CASNRTPYGYTF